The present T cell receptor (beta chain) was sequenced within a study of CD8 T cells in ankylosing spondylitis. Study-level results: Some motif variants had been reported before (in reactive arthritis synovial fluid and blood).

This clonotype was picked up many times. Its antigen is as yet unknown. TCRdb independently ran MiXCR on the 5' RACE reads; one entry per CDR3 protein. Of about 130,000 distinct CDR3 sequences listed, roughly 6.6% are singletons. This CDR3 comprises 14 residues. V lost 6 bases and J lost 4, with 16 bases in between. Germline-derived CDR1 and CDR2 are SGHRS and YFSETQ. The rearrangement uses TRBV5-1 and TRBJ1-2; the D gene is possibly TRBD1 (5 bases). The TCR sequence derives from a female donor with ankylosing spondylitis or in good health (not recorded which). Sequencing was done on a sample of blood, either unsorted or a sorted T cell fraction (not recorded which). CDR3 amino acids: CASNPGQQSYGYTF. In DNA, the CDR3 is TGCGCCAGCAACCCGGGGCAACAGTCCTATGGCTACACCTTC.